The present TCR beta chain was sequenced within a study of early T cells in non-severe SARS-CoV-2 infection. Individual cDNA molecules received unique molecular identifiers. TCRdb re-analysed the 5' RACE reads in MiXCR, keeping a single row per CDR3 protein. The table shows tens of thousands of distinct CDR3 sequences, with approximately 12% occurring only once. This clonotype showed up just a few times. The CDR3 length is 17 residues. Trimming removed 0 bases at V and 0 bases at J, with 14 bases between. Germline V gives CDR1 SGHNT, CDR2 YYREEE (reference sequence). Sequenced input: whole blood. This chain uses TRBV5-4 with TRBJ2-3, with D maybe TRBD2 (6 bases). The sequence derives from an adult who was a healthcare worker with PCR-confirmed SARS-CoV-2 infection or an uninfected control (not recorded which). CDR3 sequence: CASSLATGGLSTDTQYF. CDR3 nucleotide sequence: TGTGCCAGCAGCTTGGCCACAGGAGGGTTGAGCACAGATACGCAGTATTTT.